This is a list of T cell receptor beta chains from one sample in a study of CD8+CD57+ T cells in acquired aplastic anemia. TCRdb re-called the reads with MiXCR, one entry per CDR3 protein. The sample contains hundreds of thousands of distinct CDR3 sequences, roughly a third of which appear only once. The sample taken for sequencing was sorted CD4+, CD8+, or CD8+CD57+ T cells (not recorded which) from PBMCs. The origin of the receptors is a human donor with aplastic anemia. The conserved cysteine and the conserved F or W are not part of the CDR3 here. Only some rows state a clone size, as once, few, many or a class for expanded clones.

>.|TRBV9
ASSGAEGGSGGYT
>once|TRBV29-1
NVHDNTGELF
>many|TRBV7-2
ASSLSLSGLGYT
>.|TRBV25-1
ASTHFGQANYGYT
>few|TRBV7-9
ASSLASGLPLH
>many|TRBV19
ASRKDRFDTGELF
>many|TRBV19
ASQTGQGRGTEAF
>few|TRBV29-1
SVGGLDGYT
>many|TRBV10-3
AISRKGASGGYEQY
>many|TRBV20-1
SAKTGTDGSRGYT
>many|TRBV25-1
ASSALGREGFDEQF
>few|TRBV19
ASSRRGGTTDTQY
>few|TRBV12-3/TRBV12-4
ASTFRRLQYNSPLH
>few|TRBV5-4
ASSPTTASYEQY
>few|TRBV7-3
ASSLMGGTDTQY
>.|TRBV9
ASSPHSYRGRIYT
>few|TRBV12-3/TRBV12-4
ASSLGFGQGPYFYGYT
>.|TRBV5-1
ASSSGAGRPAYEQY
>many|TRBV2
ASSERGDTQY
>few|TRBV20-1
SARDRRVSYNEQF
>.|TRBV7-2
ASSTIANYGYT
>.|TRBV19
ASRSGGGTDTQY
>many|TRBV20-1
SARTNPYGYT
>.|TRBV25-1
ASSTGLWGGYT
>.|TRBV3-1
ASSQGWSYEQY
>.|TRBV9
ASSALTGREGPLH
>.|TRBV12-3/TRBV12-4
ASSPSGTGGY
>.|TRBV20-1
SASDPAGGPDTQY
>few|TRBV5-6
ASSLALIYTGELF
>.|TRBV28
ATWTGVRNQPQH
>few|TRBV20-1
SARVAGRTDTQY
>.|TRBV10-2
ASSERLGQQETQY
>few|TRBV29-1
SVEDLGGKSRDSENYGYT